A selection of T cell receptor beta chains follows, all from one sample in a study of blood T cell repertoires in COVID-19. TCRdb keeps only in-frame clones here, not all; method: immunoSEQ multiplex PCR. The sample comprises 150,000 to 200,000 clones, roughly 85% of which are singletons, and about 25% rests with the top ten. The source material was peripheral blood. The source of these receptors is a woman in her sixties or seventies with acute or convalescent COVID-19. CDR3s include the opening cysteine and the closing phenylalanine or tryptophan. Each record gives: clone size, J gene, D gene, V gene, CDR3 protein, CDR3 DNA. D genes are given only for firm matches. Some rows have no size entry. The others give once, few or many, or a class for an expanded clone.

>-|TRBJ1-5|-|TRBV18
CASSQEAPGSNQPQHF
TGTGCCAGCTCACAAGAGGCCCCGGGTAGCAATCAGCCCCAGCATTTT
>-|TRBJ1-4|TRBD1|TRBV6-5
CASRRTGGEKLFF
TGTGCCAGCAGGCGGACAGGTGGCGAAAAACTGTTTTTT
>few|TRBJ1-1|TRBD1|TRBV15
CATSRESGGPRTEAFF
TGTGCCACCAGCAGGGAATCAGGGGGGCCTAGGACTGAAGCTTTCTTT
>-|TRBJ2-1|TRBD2|TRBV9
CASSETSGIGYEQFF
TGTGCCAGCAGCGAGACTAGCGGGATTGGGTATGAGCAGTTCTTC
>-|TRBJ2-7|TRBD1|TRBV18
CASSPGTGVYEQYF
TGTGCCAGCTCGCCCGGGACAGGGGTCTACGAGCAGTACTTC
>-|TRBJ1-1|TRBD1|TRBV7-2
CASSPIGGSGTEAFF
TGTGCCAGCAGCCCAATAGGGGGCTCCGGCACTGAAGCTTTCTTT
>-|TRBJ2-1|-|TRBV2
CASGGNNEQFF
TGTGCCAGCGGCGGGAACAATGAGCAGTTCTTC
>-|TRBJ2-7|TRBD2|TRBV10-3
CASSPGLGGFPSEQYF
TGTGCCAGCTCACCGGGACTAGGAGGGTTCCCATCCGAGCAGTACTTC
>once|TRBJ2-4|-|TRBV2
CASRERLWGQNIQYF
TGTGCCAGCAGGGAAAGGCTTTGGGGCCAAAACATTCAGTACTTC
>-|TRBJ1-3|TRBD1|TRBV5-5
CASSLTGGPGNTIYF
TGTGCCAGCAGCCTGACAGGGGGCCCTGGAAACACCATATATTTT
>-|TRBJ2-5|-|TRBV11-2
CASRSGGVGTQYF
TGTGCCAGCAGGTCCGGAGGAGTAGGGACCCAGTACTTC
>-|TRBJ1-1|-|TRBV2
CASTPGGFSDTEAFF
TGTGCCAGCACCCCGGGGGGATTTAGCGACACTGAAGCTTTCTTT
>-|TRBJ2-1|-|TRBV7-2
CASSLYDNEQFF
TGTGCCAGCAGCTTGTATGACAATGAGCAGTTCTTC
>few|TRBJ2-3|TRBD2|TRBV2
CASSDLAGSYTQYF
TGTGCCAGCAGTGATCTAGCGGGAAGCTATACGCAGTATTTT
>-|TRBJ1-1|-|TRBV7-9
CASSLGGEGLGGEAFF
TGTGCCAGCAGCTTAGGTGGTGAGGGTTTAGGCGGTGAAGCTTTCTTT
>-|TRBJ1-1|TRBD1|TRBV30
CAWDRGHTEAFF
TGTGCCTGGGACAGGGGACACACTGAAGCTTTCTTT
>-|TRBJ1-1|-|TRBV19
CASSMPGRGRTEAFF
TGTGCCAGTAGTATGCCGGGCAGGGGTCGGACTGAAGCTTTCTTT
>-|TRBJ1-1|-|TRBV10-3
CAIKGGAEAFF
TGTGCCATCAAGGGGGGGGCTGAAGCTTTCTTT
>-|TRBJ1-1|-|TRBV24-1
CATNQGPLFNTEAFF
TGTGCCACCAATCAGGGCCCACTTTTTAACACTGAAGCTTTCTTT
>-|TRBJ1-1|-|TRBV5-4
CASSLLGSGTEAFF
TGTGCCAGCAGCTTGTTAGGGTCGGGAACTGAAGCTTTCTTT
>-|TRBJ2-7|-|TRBV4-1
CASSQDGGGVYEQYF
TGCGCCAGCAGCCAAGATGGAGGGGGCGTTTACGAGCAGTACTTC
>-|TRBJ2-1|TRBD2|TRBV7-2
CASSLAGGPYNEQFF
TGTGCCAGCAGCTTAGCGGGAGGGCCGTACAATGAGCAGTTCTTC
>once|TRBJ1-2|TRBD1|TRBV6-5
CASSYSGTGSNYGYTF
TGTGCCAGCAGTTACTCAGGGACAGGGTCTAACTATGGCTACACCTTC
>-|TRBJ2-7|TRBD2|TRBV10-3
CAISSSGNTYEQYF
TGTGCCATCAGCTCTAGCGGGAATACCTACGAGCAGTACTTC
>once|TRBJ1-1|-|TRBV7-8
CASSLTDSMNTEAFF
TGTGCCAGCAGCCTAACCGACTCCATGAACACTGAAGCTTTCTTT
>-|TRBJ1-1|-|TRBV24-1
CATSDWNTEAFF
TGTGCCACCAGTGACTGGAACACTGAAGCTTTCTTT
>-|TRBJ2-2|TRBD1|TRBV7-3
CASSLTGGSTGELFF
TGTGCCAGCAGCTTGACAGGGGGATCCACCGGGGAGCTGTTTTTT
>few|TRBJ2-2|TRBD2|TRBV7-3
CASSGLAGATGELFF
TGTGCCAGCAGCGGACTAGCGGGAGCCACCGGGGAGCTGTTTTTT
>-|TRBJ2-1|TRBD2|TRBV6-2/TRBV6-3
CASSREGLHEQFF
TGTGCCAGCAGCCGGGAGGGCCTCCATGAGCAGTTCTTC
>-|TRBJ2-1|TRBD2|TRBV4-2
CASRLAGVGDEQFF
TGTGCCAGCAGACTAGCGGGAGTCGGCGATGAGCAGTTCTTC
>-|TRBJ1-5|TRBD1|TRBV2
CASSFDRGVQPQHF
TGTGCCAGCAGTTTTGACAGGGGTGTCCAGCCCCAGCATTTT
>-|TRBJ1-1|-|TRBV7-2
CASSLVSLGGAFF
TGTGCCAGCAGCTTAGTTTCCCTTGGCGGAGCTTTCTTT
>few|TRBJ1-5|-|TRBV3-1/TRBV3-2
CASQQGTQPQHF
TGTGCCAGCCAACAAGGGACACAGCCCCAGCATTTT
>-|TRBJ2-7|TRBD1|TRBV19
CASSDPGQVSYEQYF
TGTGCCAGTAGTGATCCGGGACAGGTGAGCTACGAGCAGTACTTC
>once|TRBJ1-5|-|TRBV3-1/TRBV3-2
CASSPFERQPQHF
TGTGCCAGCAGCCCCTTTGAGAGACAGCCCCAGCATTTT
>once|TRBJ2-7|-|TRBV2
CASSEAQGSYEQYF
TGTGCCAGCAGTGAGGCCCAGGGCTCCTACGAGCAGTACTTC
>-|TRBJ1-4|TRBD1|TRBV7-9
CASSPRQGYEKLFF
TGTGCCAGCAGCCCTAGACAGGGATATGAAAAACTGTTTTTT
>-|TRBJ2-4|-|TRBV19
CASIGGVGKNIQYF
TGTGCCAGTATCGGAGGAGTTGGCAAAAACATTCAGTACTTC
>-|TRBJ1-5|-|TRBV10-2
CASTRDRNQPQHF
TGCGCCAGCACTCGCGACAGGAATCAGCCCCAGCATTTT
>-|TRBJ2-7|-|TRBV25-1
CASSEEGGATYEQYF
TGTGCCAGCAGTGAGGAGGGCGGGGCTACCTACGAGCAGTACTTC
>once|TRBJ2-3|TRBD2|TRBV7-9
CASSRSGNTDTQYF
TGTGCCAGCAGCCGTAGCGGGAACACAGATACGCAGTATTTT
>-|TRBJ2-3|TRBD2|TRBV7-2
CASSSTGGGFSTDTQYF
TGTGCCAGCAGCTCCACGGGGGGAGGGTTTAGCACAGATACGCAGTATTTT
>-|TRBJ2-7|-|TRBV24-1
CATSGGATYEQYF
TGTGCCACCAGTGGTGGGGCGACCTACGAGCAGTACTTC
>-|TRBJ2-3|TRBD2|TRBV3-1/TRBV3-2
CASSPGGSSTDTQYF
TGTGCCAGCAGCCCCGGCGGGAGTAGCACAGATACGCAGTATTTT
>-|TRBJ2-7|TRBD2|TRBV13
CASSLVSGSSYEQYF
TGTGCCAGCAGCTTAGTTAGCGGGAGCTCCTACGAGCAGTACTTC